Listed below are T cell receptor beta chains from one sample, sequenced in a study of blood T cells in healthy people across ages. TCRdb ran MiXCR on the 5' RACE reads and lists one entry per CDR3 protein. Counted here are approximately 780,000 distinct CDR3 sequences, around a quarter occurring once; the ten biggest clones make up approximately 2.9%. These data were also filed under a second study, of T cells of mothers and their children.

Specimen: blood. The receptors derive from a boy aged 5-17 years in good health. The CDR3 runs from the conserved cysteine through the conserved F or W. The D gene is left open where the match is weak. Clone size is shown for a subset of rows, as once, few, many or a class of expanded clone.

few,NA,TRBV5-1,TRBJ2-5,CASSLGQIRETQYF,TGCGCCAGCAGCTTGGGACAAATTCGAGAGACCCAGTACTTC
many,NA,TRBV5-1,TRBJ2-5,CASSLGRGSETQYF,TGCGCCAGCAGCTTGGGCCGGGGATCGGAGACCCAGTACTTC
NA,NA,TRBV10-3,TRBJ2-4,CAISAGLIQYF,TGTGCCATCAGTGCTGGGTTGATTCAGTACTTC
NA,NA,TRBV11-2,TRBJ2-7,CASSLVGTPRYEQYF,TGTGCCAGCAGCTTAGTTGGGACACCACGCTACGAGCAGTACTTC
many,NA,TRBV11-2,TRBJ1-1,CASSSGDTEAFF,TGTGCCAGCAGTTCGGGGGACACTGAAGCTTTCTTT
few,TRBD1,TRBV12-3/TRBV12-4,TRBJ2-5,CASRDRRQETQYF,TGTGCCAGCCGGGACAGGCGCCAAGAGACCCAGTACTTC
few,TRBD1,TRBV7-9,TRBJ2-7,CASSATGAPYEQYF,TGTGCCAGCAGCGCGACAGGGGCCCCCTACGAGCAGTACTTC
few,TRBD2,TRBV7-2,TRBJ2-1,CASSFGTSGGPYNEQFF,TGTGCCAGCAGCTTCGGGACTAGCGGGGGGCCCTACAATGAGCAGTTCTTC
NA,NA,TRBV28,TRBJ1-4,CASSLEQEIEKLFF,TGTGCCAGCAGTTTGGAACAGGAAATCGAAAAACTGTTTTTT
once,TRBD1,TRBV9,TRBJ2-7,CASSVGQGGYMNYEQYF,TGTGCCAGCAGCGTAGGACAGGGTGGGTATATGAACTACGAGCAGTACTTC
NA,TRBD1,TRBV12-3/TRBV12-4,TRBJ2-4,CAGRIQGENIQYF,TGTGCCGGCAGAATACAGGGGGAAAACATTCAGTACTTC
few,NA,TRBV12-3/TRBV12-4,TRBJ2-6,CASSYRQAPAGGANVLTF,TGTGCCAGCAGTTATAGACAGGCACCAGCGGGTGGGGCCAACGTCCTGACTTTC
NA,NA,TRBV29-1,TRBJ1-1,CSGKGGGTEAFF,TGCAGCGGGAAGGGCGGGGGAACTGAAGCTTTCTTT
many,NA,TRBV25-1,TRBJ1-6,CASRRGTDSPLHF,TGTGCCAGCAGACGCGGGACCGATTCACCCCTCCACTTT
NA,NA,TRBV5-1,TRBJ2-6,CASSGGWGANVLTF,TGCGCCAGCAGCGGGGGGTGGGGGGCCAACGTCCTGACTTTC
few,NA,TRBV24-1,TRBJ2-5,CATSGFQETQYF,TGTGCCACCAGTGGTTTCCAAGAGACCCAGTACTTC
NA,TRBD1,TRBV20-1,TRBJ1-5,CSANTRGQPHQPQHF,TGCAGTGCGAACACCAGGGGGCAACCCCATCAGCCCCAGCATTTT
few,NA,TRBV5-1,TRBJ2-5,CASSGRGAQETQYF,TGCGCCAGCAGTGGTCGGGGGGCTCAAGAGACCCAGTACTTC
NA,TRBD2,TRBV10-3,TRBJ2-7,CAISGLAGGAPVEQYF,TGTGCCATCAGTGGGCTAGCGGGGGGTGCCCCCGTCGAGCAGTACTTC
few,NA,TRBV29-1,TRBJ2-5,CSVDRGTQETQYF,TGCAGCGTTGATCGGGGAACACAAGAGACCCAGTACTTC
few,NA,TRBV5-1,TRBJ2-3,CASSLGNAADTQYF,TGCGCCAGCAGCTTGGGCAACGCAGCAGATACGCAGTATTTT
NA,NA,TRBV6-1,TRBJ2-7,CASSEGQGSEQYF,TGTGCCAGCAGTGAAGGGCAGGGGAGCGAGCAGTACTTC
NA,NA,TRBV5-5,TRBJ2-6,CASSLGISGANVLTF,TGTGCCAGCAGCCTGGGGATCTCCGGGGCCAACGTCCTGACTTTC
few,NA,TRBV3-1,TRBJ2-5,CASSQDVGAGETQYF,TGTGCCAGCAGCCAAGATGTCGGGGCTGGAGAGACCCAGTACTTC
NA,NA,TRBV30,TRBJ2-5,CAWSLSPPVQETQYF,TGTGCCTGGAGCCTCAGTCCCCCGGTACAAGAGACCCAGTACTTC
few,NA,TRBV9,TRBJ1-2,CASSVGGMEIVNGYTF,TGTGCCAGCAGCGTGGGGGGGATGGAAATAGTAAATGGCTACACCTTC
NA,TRBD2,TRBV6-5,TRBJ2-3,CASSYLIAGGTDTQYF,TGTGCCAGCAGTTACCTGATAGCGGGGGGGACAGATACGCAGTATTTT
NA,TRBD1,TRBV24-1,TRBJ1-5,CATSDSRQGYSNQPQHF,TGTGCCACCAGTGATTCGAGACAGGGATATAGCAATCAGCCCCAGCATTTT
NA,NA,TRBV6-1,TRBJ2-5,CASSEAAF,TGTGCCAGCAGTGAAGCGGCATTC
few,NA,TRBV4-2,TRBJ2-2,CASTATGELFF,TGTGCCAGTACCGCCACCGGGGAGCTGTTTTTT
NA,TRBD1,TRBV3-1,TRBJ1-2,CASSLGTGRRGYTF,TGTGCCAGCAGCCTCGGGACAGGGAGACGAGGCTACACCTTC
NA,NA,TRBV7-6,TRBJ1-1,CASSLDEYTEAFF,TGTGCCAGCAGCTTAGATGAGTACACTGAAGCTTTCTTT
few,NA,TRBV12-5,TRBJ2-3,CASGLVPTDTQYF,TGTGCTAGTGGTTTGGTACCCACAGATACGCAGTATTTT
NA,NA,TRBV20-1,TRBJ2-5,CSARDPGVAETQYF,TGCAGTGCTAGAGATCCAGGCGTTGCGGAGACCCAGTACTTC
few,TRBD2,TRBV4-1,TRBJ2-7,CASSPRWLAGEYEQYF,TGCGCCAGCAGCCCCCGCTGGCTGGCGGGGGAGTACGAGCAGTACTTC
NA,NA,TRBV11-1,TRBJ2-1,CASTVSWGNNEQFF,TGTGCCAGCACCGTTTCGTGGGGTAACAATGAGCAGTTCTTC
NA,TRBD1,TRBV5-1,TRBJ2-2,CASSWDRGITGELFF,TGCGCCAGCAGCTGGGACAGGGGGATAACCGGGGAGCTGTTTTTT
NA,NA,TRBV6-6,TRBJ2-7,CASSPQGSPYEQYF,TGTGCCAGCAGCCCACAGGGTTCCCCCTACGAGCAGTACTTC
NA,TRBD2,TRBV3-1,TRBJ2-3,CASSQLAGGDTDTQYF,TGTGCCAGCAGCCAGCTAGCGGGGGGGGACACAGATACGCAGTATTTT
few,TRBD1,TRBV29-1,TRBJ2-2,CSVQGTGATGELFF,TGCAGCGTTCAAGGGACAGGGGCCACCGGGGAGCTGTTTTTT
NA,NA,TRBV27,TRBJ1-2,CASSADGAGYTF,TGTGCCAGCAGTGCGGACGGGGCTGGCTACACCTTC
NA,TRBD1,TRBV28,TRBJ2-1,CASSSDRAAPHEQFF,TGTGCCAGCAGTTCGGACAGGGCGGCACCCCATGAGCAGTTCTTC
few,TRBD2,TRBV10-1,TRBJ2-1,CASSEGGLAGEFF,TGCGCCAGCAGTGAGGGAGGGCTAGCGGGGGAGTTCTTC
NA,NA,TRBV5-1,TRBJ2-5,CVSSLNGETQYF,TGCGTCAGCAGCTTGAACGGGGAGACCCAGTACTTC
few,NA,TRBV12-3/TRBV12-4,TRBJ2-1,CASSHGGHNEQFF,TGTGCCAGCAGCCACGGAGGTCACAATGAGCAGTTCTTC
few,TRBD1,TRBV29-1,TRBJ1-2,CGVARTGGADYGYTF,TGCGGCGTCGCCCGGACAGGGGGCGCCGACTATGGCTACACCTTC
few,TRBD1,TRBV3-1,TRBJ1-2,CASSPQGIVYGYTF,TGTGCCAGCAGCCCACAGGGGATCGTCTATGGCTACACCTTC
few,NA,TRBV7-9,TRBJ1-1,CASSLAWQLNTEAFF,TGTGCCAGCAGCTTAGCTTGGCAGCTGAACACTGAAGCTTTCTTT
few,NA,TRBV5-6,TRBJ1-4,CASSLGGGALGEKLFF,TGTGCCAGCAGCTTGGGAGGAGGGGCCTTGGGTGAAAAACTGTTTTTT
NA,TRBD2,TRBV12-3/TRBV12-4,TRBJ2-1,CASILGGDNEQFF,TGTGCCAGCATCTTGGGGGGGGATAATGAGCAGTTCTTC
few,TRBD1,TRBV15,TRBJ2-5,CATSSGEQGPSETQYF,TGTGCCACCAGCAGCGGGGAACAGGGGCCATCGGAGACCCAGTACTTC
few,NA,TRBV4-2,TRBJ2-1,CASSHPTPRGRTSYNEQFF,TGTGCCAGCAGCCATCCCACGCCCCGCGGGCGGACGTCCTACAATGAGCAGTTCTTC
few,NA,TRBV14,TRBJ2-5,CVSSQGLVGETQYF,TGTGTCAGCAGCCAAGGTCTAGTCGGGGAGACCCAGTACTTC
once,NA,TRBV6-6,TRBJ1-4,CASSYGTEFVKLFF,TGTGCCAGCAGTTATGGGACGGAGTTTGTAAAACTGTTTTTT
few,NA,TRBV3-1,TRBJ2-7,CASSQEPGSYEQYF,TGTGCCAGCAGCCAAGAGCCAGGCTCCTACGAGCAGTACTTC